This TCR beta chain was profiled in a study of blood T cell repertoires in COVID-19. Across the study: Italy, Spain and the United States were the sources of the convalescent and acute COVID-19 samples. From T cells, B-cell-depleted T cells, or PBMCs came the material, which was cDNA or gDNA.

The authors' processing: Quantification of nucleated cells was approximated via reference gene primer amplification. Sequencing used immunoSEQ multiplex PCR; TCRdb keeps in-frame clones, though not all of them. That table is the source of V, J and clone size, and D and trimming were worked out from the DNA. The profile shows 100,000 to 120,000 clones, 76% of them singletons. This CDR3 has 15 residues. CDR1 is ENHRY and CDR2 is SYGVKD in the germline V gene. J lost 4 bases, V lost 8 bases, and 9 bases had no gene match. The V and J genes are TRBV10-3 and TRBJ1-2; 11 nucleotides line up with TRBD1. Sequencing was performed on peripheral blood. This receptor was obtained from a woman older than 75 with acute or convalescent COVID-19. CDR3 nucleotides: TGTGCCATCCGACCGGGACAGGGGGGCCTCTATGGCTACACCTTC. This encodes CAIRPGQGGLYGYTF.